Given below is one T cell receptor beta chain in context. Its specificity is unknown. It was with 60 Vbeta and 13 Jbeta primers that the PCR ran. Data came from immunoSEQ multiplex PCR; TCRdb stores just in-frame clones and leaves some out. Among roughly 49,000 clones listed, roughly 80% were seen once. The entry originates in a study of cytomegalovirus exposure and HLA in healthy donors. Study outcomes and limitations: A few of the chains that were CMV-associated were confirmed in vitro to be specific for CMV antigens. Information on immune exposure was restricted to one variable (CMV serostatus). Rare TCR sequences dominated, though some public TCRs recurred in many donors. Analysis was carried out at a later point, and it linked a missense DCLRE1C variant to TCR beta V- and J-gene trimming.

The V gene's germline CDR1 is MNHNS and CDR2 SASEGT. V was cut by 8 bases and J by 1 base, with 11 bases left in between. CDR3 size: 13 residues. Sequenced material: PBMCs. The gene calls are TRBV6-1 and TRBJ1-2; no clear D gene. The sequence came from a woman in her forties in good health and CMV-seropositive. CDR3 loop: CASWADYNYGYTF. CDR3 DNA sequence: TGTGCCAGCTGGGCTGATTATAACTATGGCTACACCTTC.